This T cell receptor beta chain was recovered during a study of post-analysis software for immune sequencing data. Study as a whole: The cohort encompassed relapsing-remitting, secondary progressive and progressive-relapsing multiple sclerosis disease courses.

To note about this clonotype: Its cognate antigen is unknown.

Findings and caveats of the study: When compared against controls, multiple sclerosis patients showed significantly lower normalized Chao1 diversity. Roughly five TRBV segments were significantly more frequent in patients than in controls. TRBV5-6, TRBV5-1 and TRBV20-1 were among these segments.

After removal of 3 bases from V and 2 bases from J, the junction contained 4 bases not matched to a gene. This CDR3 is built from 16 residues. Germline lookup yields CDR1 MDHEN and CDR2 SYDVKM. The authors incorporated unique molecular identifiers into the TCR beta cDNA libraries. T cells, roughly 1 to 10 million of them, yielded about 500,000 cDNA molecules. Using its own MiXCR run on the PCR reads, TCRdb lists one record per CDR3 protein. The top ten hold under 2% of the sample, which has hundreds of thousands of distinct CDR3 sequences, roughly 46% seen once. V and J are TRBV28 and TRBJ2-1, with 10 bases fitting TRBD1. This TCR came from a girl aged 10-17 years with multiple sclerosis. The sample was blood. The CDR3 protein is CASSLGQGFTYNEQFF. In DNA form, the CDR3 reads TGTGCCAGCAGTTTGGGACAGGGGTTCACCTACAATGAGCAGTTCTTC.